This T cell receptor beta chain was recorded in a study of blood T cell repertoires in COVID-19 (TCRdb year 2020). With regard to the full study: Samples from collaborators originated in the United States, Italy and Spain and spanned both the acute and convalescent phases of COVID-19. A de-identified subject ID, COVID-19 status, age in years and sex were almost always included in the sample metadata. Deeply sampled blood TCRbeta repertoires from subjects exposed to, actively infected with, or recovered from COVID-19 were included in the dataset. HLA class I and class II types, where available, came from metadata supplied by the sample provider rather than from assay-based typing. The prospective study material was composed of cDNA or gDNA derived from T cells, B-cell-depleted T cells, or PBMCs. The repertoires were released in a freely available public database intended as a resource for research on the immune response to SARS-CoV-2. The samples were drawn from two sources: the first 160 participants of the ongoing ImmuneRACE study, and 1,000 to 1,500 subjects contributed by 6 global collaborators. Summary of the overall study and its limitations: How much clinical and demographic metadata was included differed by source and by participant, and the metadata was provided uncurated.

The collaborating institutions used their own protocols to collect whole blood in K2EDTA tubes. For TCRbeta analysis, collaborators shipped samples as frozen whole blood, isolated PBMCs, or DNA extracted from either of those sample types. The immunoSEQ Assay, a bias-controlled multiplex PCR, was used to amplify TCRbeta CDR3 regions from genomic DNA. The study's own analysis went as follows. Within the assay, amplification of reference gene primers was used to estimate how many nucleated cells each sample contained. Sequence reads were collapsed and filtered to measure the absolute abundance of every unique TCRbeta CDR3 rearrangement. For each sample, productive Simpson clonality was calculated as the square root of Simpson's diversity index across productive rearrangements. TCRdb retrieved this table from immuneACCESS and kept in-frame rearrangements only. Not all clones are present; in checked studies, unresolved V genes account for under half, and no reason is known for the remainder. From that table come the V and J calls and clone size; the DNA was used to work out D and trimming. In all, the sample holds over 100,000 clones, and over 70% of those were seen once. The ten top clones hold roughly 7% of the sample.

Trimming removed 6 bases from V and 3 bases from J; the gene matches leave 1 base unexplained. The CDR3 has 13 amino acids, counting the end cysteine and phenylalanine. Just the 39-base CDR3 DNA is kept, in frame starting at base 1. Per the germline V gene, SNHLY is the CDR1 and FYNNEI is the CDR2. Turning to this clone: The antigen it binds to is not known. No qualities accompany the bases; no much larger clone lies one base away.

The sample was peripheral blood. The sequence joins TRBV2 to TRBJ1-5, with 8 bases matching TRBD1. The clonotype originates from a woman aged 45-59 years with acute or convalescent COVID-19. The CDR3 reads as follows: CASRTGANQPQHF. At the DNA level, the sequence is TGTGCCAGCAGGACAGGGGCCAATCAGCCCCAGCATTTT. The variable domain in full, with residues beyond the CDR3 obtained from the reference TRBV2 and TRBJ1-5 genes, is EPEVTQTPSHQVTQMGQEVILRCVPISNHLYFYWYRQILGQKVEFLVSFYNNEISEKSEIFDDQFSVERPDGSNFTLKIRSTKLEDSAMYFCASRTGANQPQHFGDGTRLSIL.